This T cell receptor (beta chain) stems from a study of shared T cell receptors in the human thymus. Germline V CDR1 and CDR2: SGHRS, YFSETQ. CDR3 length: 15 residues. The germline V and J ends were trimmed by 0 bases and 0 bases, with 7 bases remaining between them. The method was immunoSEQ multiplex PCR; TCRdb's version includes in-frame clones alone and lacks a portion of them. This sample yields 640,000 or so clones, of which around 87% are seen a single time; about 0.0094% belongs to the top ten. These data are also associated with another study on human thymus T cells.

Sequencing was carried out using thymocytes. This sequence was found in a boy under two years old with a congenital heart defect. The gene calls are TRBV5-1 and TRBJ1-5, with no clear D. CDR3 DNA: TGCGCCAGCAGCTTGGACGGGAATAGCAATCAGCCCCAGCATTTT. This translates into CASSLDGNSNQPQHF.